This T cell receptor beta chain was captured by sequencing in a study of blood T cell repertoires in COVID-19 (dated by TCRdb to between 2020 and 2021). In the study overall: Collaborator samples came from the United States, Italy and Spain and covered acute and convalescent phases of COVID-19. The material from the prospective study consisted of cDNA or gDNA derived from T cells, B-cell-depleted T cells, or PBMCs. Subjects who had been exposed to COVID-19, were actively infected with it, or had recovered from it provided the deeply sampled blood TCRbeta repertoires that made up the dataset. The repertoires were released in a freely available public database meant as a resource for research on the immune response to SARS-CoV-2. The samples were drawn from the first 160 participants of the ongoing ImmuneRACE study and from over a thousand subjects provided by 6 global collaborators. A de-identified subject ID, COVID-19 status, age in years and sex were almost always included in the sample metadata. Where HLA class I and class II types were available, the types were taken from metadata supplied by the sample provider, not from assay-based typing.

Whole blood was collected in K2EDTA tubes by collaborating institutions according to the institutions' own protocols. For TCRbeta analysis, collaborators shipped samples in one of three forms: frozen whole blood, isolated PBMCs, or DNA extracted from either of those sample types. TCRbeta CDR3 regions were amplified from genomic DNA by means of the immunoSEQ Assay, a bias-controlled multiplex PCR. The published analysis was carried out like this. The number of nucleated cells in each sample was estimated by amplification of reference gene primers within the assay. To quantify the absolute abundance of each unique TCRbeta CDR3 rearrangement, sequence reads were collapsed and filtered. For each sample, productive Simpson clonality was calculated by taking the square root of Simpson's diversity index across productive rearrangements. TCRdb took over this immuneACCESS table, retaining in-frame rearrangements with V and J assigned. Such tables are incomplete; in checked studies, under half of the missing clones stem from an unresolved V gene, and the remainder is unexplained. V, J and clone size were drawn from that table, and D and trimming were deduced from the DNA. Recorded for this sample are around 140,000 clones; 80% to 90% of them occurred a single time. The top ten clones comprise 1.7% of the sample.

Points on this clone: The target of this receptor is not known. Qualities for individual bases were not recorded, and no much larger clone is one base off.

Study-wide findings and limitations: The amount of clinical and demographic metadata varied by source and participant and was provided uncurated.

Germline trimming amounts to 3 bases on V and 7 bases on J, with 9 as the count of junction bases outside the gene matches. CDR1 and CDR2 (KGHSH, LQKENI) derive from the germline V gene. Counted from cysteine to phenylalanine, this CDR3 has 16 amino acids. Just CDR3 DNA is preserved here, 48 bases in frame from base 1. The specimen sequenced was peripheral blood. The V and J segments used are TRBV18 and TRBJ2-1; 10 central bases correspond to TRBD2. The clonotype originates from a woman between 45 and 60 years old with acute or convalescent COVID-19. The sequenced DNA is TGTGCCAGCTCACCTCTGGTAGCGGGGGGCCCAAATGAGCAGTTCTTC. Its protein reads: CASSPLVAGGPNEQFF.